The T cell receptor (beta chain) described here comes from a study of technical replicates of blood from a few donors. Germline V lookup: CDR1 MGHRA, CDR2 YSYEKL. The CDR3 has 16 amino acids. Trimming at V came to 2 bases and at J to 7 bases, leaving 9 bases not matched to a gene. Method: immunoSEQ multiplex PCR; TCRdb's copy keeps in-frame clones and lacks some. In the table there are around 79,000 clones, roughly 92% of which are singletons. The source is a human donor in good health. This chain joins TRBV4-1 and TRBJ2-5; 11 bases map to TRBD2. The sample consisted of T cells isolated from PBMCs. In DNA form, the CDR3 reads TGCGCCAGCAGCCAACCGACTAGCGGGAAGTTAAGGACCCAGTACTTC. It translates to CASSQPTSGKLRTQYF.